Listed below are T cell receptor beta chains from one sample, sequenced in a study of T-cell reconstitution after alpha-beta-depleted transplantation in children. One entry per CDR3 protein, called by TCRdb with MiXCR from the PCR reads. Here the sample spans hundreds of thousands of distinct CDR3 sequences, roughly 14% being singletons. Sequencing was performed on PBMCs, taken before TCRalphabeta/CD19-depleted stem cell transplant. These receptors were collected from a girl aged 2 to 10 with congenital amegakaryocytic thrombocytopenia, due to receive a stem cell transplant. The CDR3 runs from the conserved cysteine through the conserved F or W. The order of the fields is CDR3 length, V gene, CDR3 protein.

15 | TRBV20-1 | CSARFRLGVTDTQYF
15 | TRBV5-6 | CASSLLVRPNEKLFF
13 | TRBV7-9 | CASRSKFSNEQFF
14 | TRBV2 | CASNPTSSYNEQFF
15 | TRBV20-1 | CSATAGVSDTGELFF
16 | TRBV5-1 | CASSLVLFGTAYEQYF
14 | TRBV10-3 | CAITQTPSTGTQYF
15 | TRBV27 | CASSLSGVPSYEQYF
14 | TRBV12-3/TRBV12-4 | CASSLGPGATGYTF
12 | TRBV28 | CASSIPYIEAFF
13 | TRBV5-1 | CASQEVRDTEAFF
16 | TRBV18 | CASSPRSSSLTDTQYF
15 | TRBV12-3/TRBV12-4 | CASSPLLAVGDTQYF
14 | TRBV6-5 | CASSYSRTGNEQYF
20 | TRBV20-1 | CSARVLKGLAGGADRETQYF
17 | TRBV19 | CASSIQMMISGANVLTF
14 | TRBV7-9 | CASSFSGLNTEAFF
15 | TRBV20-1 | CSASGTSGNTYEQYF
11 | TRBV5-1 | CASSSAETQYF